This is a list of T cell receptor beta chains from one sample in a study of blood T cell repertoires in COVID-19. Sequencing used immunoSEQ multiplex PCR; TCRdb keeps in-frame clones, though not all of them. The sample shows about 320,000 clones, 70% to 90% of them seen only once. Sequenced material: PBMCs or T cells enriched from blood (not recorded which). These receptors originate from a woman in her 30s who had recovered from COVID-19. The CDR3 runs from the conserved cysteine through the conserved F or W. D genes are given only for firm matches. A row's size may be missing; if present it is once, few, many or a size class.

j_call clone_size d_call v_call cdr3_aa cdr3_nt
TRBJ2-7 . . TRBV6-5 CASSNPSSYEQYF TGTGCCAGCAGTAACCCTAGCTCCTACGAGCAGTACTTC
TRBJ2-2 . . TRBV7-2 CASSLNWRGVTGELFF TGTGCCAGCAGCTTAAATTGGCGGGGTGTAACCGGGGAGCTGTTTTTT
TRBJ1-5 . . TRBV2 CASSVAGISNQPQHF TGTGCCAGCAGTGTGGCGGGGATTAGCAATCAGCCCCAGCATTTT
TRBJ1-4 . . TRBV30 CAWSLGAIEKLFF TGTGCCTGGAGTTTGGGGGCGATCGAAAAACTGTTTTTT
TRBJ2-3 . . TRBV27 CASSPLGQGLGTDTQYF TGTGCCAGCAGTCCCCTAGGGCAGGGGCTTGGCACAGATACGCAGTATTTT
TRBJ1-4 . TRBD1 TRBV7-9 CASSPGQGNEKLFF TGTGCCAGCAGTCCGGGACAGGGTAATGAAAAACTGTTTTTT
TRBJ2-7 . . TRBV11-3 CASSPGAGDSYEQYF TGTGCCAGCAGCCCAGGGGCGGGGGACTCCTACGAGCAGTACTTC
TRBJ2-3 . TRBD1 TRBV11-3 CASSLGQLSTDTQYF TGTGCCAGCAGCTTGGGACAGCTCAGCACAGATACGCAGTATTTT
TRBJ1-1 . . TRBV6-2/TRBV6-3 CASSYSVSWAFF TGTGCCAGCAGTTACTCGGTTAGCTGGGCTTTCTTT
TRBJ2-7 . TRBD1 TRBV20-1 CSGGQVLEQYF TGCAGCGGAGGACAGGTCTTGGAGCAGTACTTC
TRBJ1-1 few TRBD1 TRBV19 CASRLGGAGLTDTEAFF TGTGCCAGTAGGCTAGGGGGCGCGGGGCTTACTGACACTGAAGCTTTCTTT
TRBJ1-4 . TRBD1 TRBV5-1 CASRRGTGGASEKLFF TGCGCCAGCAGGCGAGGGACAGGGGGCGCGTCAGAAAAACTGTTTTTT
TRBJ1-2 . TRBD1 TRBV7-3 CASSPVGDRPYGYTF TGTGCCAGCAGCCCCGTGGGGGACAGACCCTATGGCTACACCTTC
TRBJ1-5 . . TRBV19 CASSSPVGKGDQPQHF TGTGCCAGTAGTAGCCCTGTGGGAAAGGGGGACCAGCCCCAGCATTTT
TRBJ2-6 few . TRBV6-5 CASSYAGLGANVLTF TGTGCCAGCAGTTACGCAGGGCTCGGGGCCAACGTCCTGACTTTC
TRBJ2-2 . . TRBV4-3 CASSQARGQDVFPGELFF TGCGCCAGCAGCCAAGCCAGGGGACAAGATGTTTTTCCCGGGGAGCTGTTTTTT
TRBJ2-7 . TRBD2 TRBV6-5 CASSPGGGAYEQYF TGTGCCAGCAGTCCCGGGGGGGGAGCCTACGAGCAGTACTTC
TRBJ1-1 . . TRBV30 CAWRIHGQGPEAFF TGTGCCTGGAGGATTCATGGCCAGGGCCCTGAAGCTTTCTTT
TRBJ1-1 . . TRBV7-2 CASSLLPGWEAFF TGTGCCAGCAGCTTATTGCCAGGATGGGAAGCTTTCTTT
TRBJ1-2 few . TRBV5-6 CASSLAQIDGYTF TGTGCCAGCAGCTTGGCCCAAATAGATGGCTACACCTTC
TRBJ1-2 . . TRBV4-3 CASSQEGGRGHGYTF TGCGCCAGCAGCCAAGAAGGAGGGAGAGGGCATGGCTACACCTTC
TRBJ1-3 . . TRBV12-3/TRBV12-4 CASSGGGNTIYF TGTGCCAGCAGTGGGGGGGGAAACACCATATATTTT
TRBJ1-1 once . TRBV7-9 CASRQQNTEAFF TGTGCCAGCAGGCAACAGAACACTGAAGCTTTCTTT
TRBJ1-2 . . TRBV6-2/TRBV6-3 CASSYTHSVLNYGYTF TGTGCCAGCAGTTACACCCACAGTGTCCTTAACTATGGCTACACCTTC
TRBJ1-2 . . TRBV11-2 CASSLKTANYGYTF TGTGCCAGCAGCTTAAAGACAGCAAACTATGGCTACACCTTC
TRBJ1-6 . . TRBV14 CASTPYREYNSPLHF TGTGCCAGCACCCCGTATAGGGAGTATAATTCACCCCTCCACTTT
TRBJ2-2 . TRBD2 TRBV2 CASRRTTSGTGELFF TGTGCCAGCAGGCGTACGACTAGCGGCACCGGGGAGCTGTTTTTT
TRBJ1-2 . . TRBV5-1 CASSLGRTLYGYTF TGCGCCAGCAGCTTGGGCAGAACCCTTTATGGCTACACCTTC
TRBJ2-7 . . TRBV12-2 CASRPSRHPRTYEQYF TGTGCAAGTCGCCCCAGCCGACACCCCAGGACCTACGAGCAGTACTTC